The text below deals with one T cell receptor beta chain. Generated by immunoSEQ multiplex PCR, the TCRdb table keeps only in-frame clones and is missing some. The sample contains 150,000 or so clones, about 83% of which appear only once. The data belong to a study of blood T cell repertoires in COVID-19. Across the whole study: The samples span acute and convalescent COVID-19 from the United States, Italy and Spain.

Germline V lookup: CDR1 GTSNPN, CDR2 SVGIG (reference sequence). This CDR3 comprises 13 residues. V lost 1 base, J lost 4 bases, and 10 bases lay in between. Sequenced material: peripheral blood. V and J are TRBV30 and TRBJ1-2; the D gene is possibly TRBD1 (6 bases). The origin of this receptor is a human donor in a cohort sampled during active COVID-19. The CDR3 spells CAWSGQVGYGYTF. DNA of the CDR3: TGTGCCTGGAGTGGACAGGTGGGCTATGGCTACACCTTC.